These T cell receptor beta chains were read from a single sample in a study of T cell responses to AZD1222 COVID-19 vaccine. Assay: immunoSEQ multiplex PCR; the TCRdb copy retains only in-frame clones and omits some. The data show more than 150,000 clones, with approximately 90% seen just once and approximately 1.4% held by the top ten. The sequencing used peripheral blood, collected on day 0 of AZD1222 vaccination. These receptors were collected from an adult in good health. The CDR3 runs from the conserved cysteine through the conserved F or W. Fields, in order: V gene, J gene, D gene, clone size, CDR3 protein, CDR3 DNA. A D gene is named only where the DNA matches it firmly. Some rows have no size entry. The others give once, few or many, or a class for an expanded clone.

>TRBV6-1|TRBJ1-1|NA|NA
CASSEGSNLNTEAFF
TGTGCCAGCAGTGAAGGGAGCAATCTAAACACTGAAGCTTTCTTT
>TRBV27|TRBJ1-3|NA|once
CASSYRASTGNTIYF
TGTGCCAGCAGTTACAGGGCCTCTACTGGAAACACCATATATTTT
>TRBV28|TRBJ1-2|TRBD1|once
CASSAAGGSYGYTF
TGTGCCAGCAGTGCCGCAGGGGGCAGCTATGGCTACACCTTC
>TRBV2|TRBJ1-2|TRBD1|few
CASSAPSRLQGAHGYTF
TGTGCCAGCAGTGCCCCATCGCGCCTACAGGGGGCGCATGGCTACACCTTC
>TRBV5-3|TRBJ2-3|TRBD2|NA
CARSFLAGGRADTQYF
TGTGCCAGAAGCTTCCTAGCGGGGGGCCGCGCAGATACGCAGTATTTT
>TRBV2|TRBJ2-7|NA|NA
CASRDLGHEQYF
TGTGCCAGCAGAGATTTGGGGCACGAGCAGTACTTC
>TRBV9|TRBJ1-1|NA|NA
CASSAGPAGDTEAFF
TGTGCCAGCAGCGCTGGCCCCGCGGGGGACACTGAAGCTTTCTTT
>TRBV5-1|TRBJ1-6|NA|NA
CASSSFRDGGNSPLHF
TGCGCCAGCAGCTCCTTTCGGGACGGAGGGAATTCACCCCTCCACTTT
>TRBV4-1|TRBJ2-1|NA|NA
CASSQEGLVYEQFF
TGCGCCAGCAGCCAGGAAGGCCTAGTCTATGAGCAGTTCTTC
>TRBV6-6|TRBJ1-1|NA|NA
CASSYSQEAFF
TGTGCCAGCAGTTACTCTCAGGAAGCTTTCTTT
>TRBV5-6|TRBJ1-4|TRBD1|NA
CASSPQTDRNEKLFF
TGTGCCAGCAGCCCACAAACGGACAGGAATGAAAAACTGTTTTTT
>TRBV6-5|TRBJ1-1|NA|NA
CASTNNRWNTEAFF
TGTGCCAGCACCAATAACAGGTGGAACACTGAAGCTTTCTTT
>TRBV29-1|TRBJ2-5|NA|NA
CSVEERWETQYF
TGCAGCGTTGAAGAGAGGTGGGAGACCCAGTACTTC
>TRBV18|TRBJ1-1|NA|NA
CASSRGANTEAFF
TGTGCCAGCTCACGGGGGGCTAACACTGAAGCTTTCTTT
>TRBV25-1|TRBJ2-1|NA|once
CASSVGGNTAKQFF
TGTGCCAGCAGTGTAGGGGGAAATACGGCAAAGCAGTTCTTC
>TRBV28|TRBJ1-5|NA|few
CASSFDQPQHF
TGTGCCAGCAGTTTCGATCAGCCCCAGCATTTT
>TRBV4-1|TRBJ2-6|TRBD1|NA
CASYPGGSPGANVLTF
TGCGCCAGCTACCCAGGGGGCTCACCTGGGGCCAACGTCCTGACTTTC
>TRBV6-4|TRBJ1-2|NA|NA
CASSKDYGYTF
TGTGCCAGCAGCAAAGACTATGGCTACACCTTC
>TRBV18|TRBJ2-2|TRBD1|NA
CASSPGTGSTGELFF
TGTGCCAGCTCACCCGGGACAGGGAGCACCGGGGAGCTGTTTTTT
>TRBV7-9|TRBJ2-1|NA|NA
CASSPARGYSYNEQFF
TGTGCCAGCAGCCCCGCGCGCGGATACTCCTACAATGAGCAGTTCTTC
>TRBV7-9|TRBJ2-4|NA|NA
CASSLDLTKNIQYF
TGTGCCAGCAGCTTGGACCTAACCAAAAACATTCAGTACTTC
>TRBV6-5|TRBJ1-3|NA|NA
CASSYSGGSGNTIYF
TGTGCCAGCAGTTACTCCGGGGGGTCTGGAAACACCATATATTTT
>TRBV4-2|TRBJ2-2|NA|few
CASTPRAFNTGELFF
TGTGCCAGCACCCCAAGGGCCTTTAACACCGGGGAGCTGTTTTTT
>TRBV19|TRBJ2-3|NA|NA
CASSRTEFTDTQYF
TGTGCCAGTAGTAGGACAGAGTTCACAGATACGCAGTATTTT
>TRBV19|TRBJ2-5|NA|NA
CASSIDRREAQYF
TGTGCCAGTAGTATAGATAGGCGAGAGGCCCAGTACTTC
>TRBV6-5|TRBJ1-1|NA|NA
CASSPTGTVNTEAFF
TGTGCCAGCAGCCCCACTGGGACGGTGAACACTGAAGCTTTCTTT
>TRBV9|TRBJ2-3|NA|NA
CASSDKTDTQYF
TGTGCCAGCAGCGATAAGACAGATACGCAGTATTTT
>TRBV6-1|TRBJ2-7|NA|NA
CASSEGPVGGYEQYF
TGTGCCAGCAGTGAAGGACCGGTAGGAGGCTACGAGCAGTACTTC
>TRBV7-2|TRBJ1-6|TRBD1|NA
CASSWDRNNSPLHF
TGTGCCAGCAGTTGGGACAGGAATAATTCACCCCTCCACTTT
>TRBV7-8|TRBJ1-1|TRBD1|NA
CASSYRGGTTEAFF
TGTGCCAGCAGCTACAGGGGTGGGACGACTGAAGCTTTCTTT
>TRBV18|TRBJ1-2|NA|NA
CASSPPSFRNGYTF
TGTGCCAGCTCACCCCCCTCGTTCAGGAATGGCTACACCTTC
>TRBV19|TRBJ2-2|NA|NA
CASSIETGELFF
TGTGCCAGTAGTATCGAAACCGGGGAGCTGTTTTTT
>TRBV5-1|TRBJ1-2|TRBD1|NA
CASSIGTGGNYGYTF
TGCGCCAGCAGCATAGGGACAGGGGGGAACTATGGCTACACCTTC
>TRBV6-5|TRBJ1-3|NA|NA
CASSYLGGSRNTIYF
TGTGCCAGCAGTTACCTGGGAGGTAGCCGAAACACCATATATTTT
>TRBV29-1|TRBJ1-2|TRBD1|NA
CSVGSGQDYGYTF
TGCAGCGTTGGATCCGGACAGGACTATGGCTACACCTTC
>TRBV5-1|TRBJ1-4|TRBD1|NA
CASSYRDRGEKLFF
TGCGCCAGCAGCTACCGGGACAGGGGGGAAAAACTGTTTTTT
>TRBV4-2|TRBJ2-7|TRBD2|NA
CASSQAGGGYLYEQYF
TGTGCCAGCAGCCAAGCGGGCGGGGGGTACCTCTACGAGCAGTACTTC
>TRBV27|TRBJ1-2|NA|once
CASSSFAGYGYTF
TGTGCCAGCAGCTCATTCGCAGGCTATGGCTACACCTTC
>TRBV5-4|TRBJ1-3|NA|NA
CASSTEPAGNTIYF
TGTGCCAGCAGTACAGAGCCGGCTGGAAACACCATATATTTT
>TRBV15|TRBJ1-3|NA|once
CATSRSSTGHSGNTIYF
TGTGCCACCAGCAGATCCTCGACAGGTCACTCTGGAAACACCATATATTTT
>TRBV27|TRBJ2-3|TRBD2|NA
CASSRGGVADTQYF
TGTGCCAGCAGTCGGGGGGGCGTGGCAGATACGCAGTATTTT
>TRBV11-3|TRBJ1-6|NA|NA
CASSLFFTGKSSYNSPLHF
TGTGCCAGCAGCCTCTTTTTCACAGGGAAAAGCTCCTATAATTCACCCCTCCACTTT
>TRBV18|TRBJ1-3|TRBD1|NA
CASSRQGASSGNTIYF
TGTGCCAGCTCGCGACAGGGAGCCTCCTCTGGAAACACCATATATTTT
>TRBV3-1/TRBV3-2|TRBJ2-3|NA|NA
CASSPSVTSTDTQYF
TGTGCCAGCAGCCCGTCCGTGACTAGCACAGATACGCAGTATTTT
>TRBV9|TRBJ1-1|TRBD1|once
CASSPRQGAITEAFF
TGTGCCAGCAGCCCCCGGCAGGGGGCTATCACTGAAGCTTTCTTT